This T cell receptor beta chain was recorded in a study of T cells in localized non-small cell lung cancer. General study points: In uninvolved adjacent lung, T cell clonality reached its highest value, exceeding tumor. Longer overall survival was associated with a higher density of T cells in the blood. The appearance of a median approximately 55 of the top 100 tumor clones was seen in adjacent lung.

To note about this clone: Its antigen is unidentified. Other DNA sequences of this sample code for an identical CDR3.

This CDR3 comprises 18 residues. The germline V and J ends were trimmed by 4 bases and 0 bases, with 17 bases remaining between them. Germline V CDR1 and CDR2: SGHRS, YFSETQ. Method: immunoSEQ multiplex PCR; TCRdb's copy keeps in-frame clones and lacks some. The data contain 70,000 to 85,000 clones, approximately 84% of them singletons. This specimen consisted of peripheral blood, obtained before any cancer treatment. The sequence was obtained from a female donor over 55 with stage I lung adenocarcinoma. The chain links TRBV5-1 to TRBJ2-6; tentatively, D is TRBD1 or TRBD2 (6 bases each). Here the CDR3 DNA reads TGCGCCAGCAGCCTTGGGGGGCTATCGTACTCTGGGGCCAACGTCCTGACTTTC. This sequence encodes CASSLGGLSYSGANVLTF.